This T cell receptor beta chain is from a study of T-cell memory formation after mild COVID-19. On this clonotype itself: Antigen unknown.

Germline CDR1 is LGHNA and CDR2 is YSLEER. The CDR3 extends over 16 amino acids. V was clipped by 0 bases and J by 5 bases, with 16 bases between them. Findings of the study overall: In second-wave clones peaking day 37, SARS-CoV-2 specificity remained unconfirmed. The CD4+ clones that contracted clustered mainly within CM and EM, and the CD8+ clones concentrated in EMRA.

TCRdb passed the 5' RACE reads through MiXCR, listing each CDR3 protein once. The data hold around 200,000 distinct CDR3 sequences, with around 21% observed a single time. Sequenced input: PBMCs or a T cell subset sorted from them (not recorded which). V usage is TRBV4-3 and J usage is TRBJ2-5, with no clear D. The source is an adult woman who had mild COVID-19 (a few samples of this study predate the infection). Cell type and time point are not known. The CDR3 bases are TGCGCCAGCAGCCAAGAGTCGACACATAGAAATGAGACCCAGTACTTC. It translates to CASSQESTHRNETQYF.